This passage covers 28 T cell receptor beta chains from one sample sequenced in a study of blood T cells in healthy people across ages. Sample-barcoded 5' priming and a J-beta primer mix drove a second PCR of roughly 6 to 12 cycles. TCRdb analysed the 5' RACE reads with MiXCR anew, one entry per CDR3 protein. The repertoire consists of about 780,000 distinct CDR3 sequences, with 20% to 30% occurring once and the leading ten covering about 3%. The data also belong to a second study, concerning T cells of mothers and their children.

The specimen was blood. Receptors were obtained from a boy younger than 18 in good health.

The rearrangement joins TRBV5-1 to TRBJ1-2; no firm D call. Trimming stripped 4 bases from V and 6 bases from J, with 19 bases between. The germline gives CDR1 SGHRS, CDR2 YFSETQ. The CDR3 length is 15 residues. Here the CDR3 DNA reads TGCGCCAGCAGCCGTTTAACCCCCCTTCCCGATGGCTACACCTTC. It specifies CASSRLTPLPDGYTF. The variable domain in full, completed from reference TRBV5-1 and TRBJ1-2, reads KAGVTQTPRYLIKTRGQQVTLSCSPISGHRSVSWYQQTPGQGLQFLFEYFSETQRNKGNFPGRFSGRQFSNSRSEMNVSTLELGDSALYLCASSRLTPLPDGYTFGSGTRLTVV.

This clonotype was seen a handful of times. The rearrangement links TRBV5-1 to TRBJ2-3; D uncertain. Germline V CDR1 and CDR2: SGHRS, YFSETQ. The length of the CDR3 is 14 residues. V lost 5 bases to trimming and J lost 0 bases, with 10 bases between them. In nucleotides, the CDR3 is TGCGCCAGCAGGTCTCTGGGGAGCACAGATACGCAGTATTTT. Protein sequence: CASRSLGSTDTQYF.

Points on this clonotype: A read error is possible here, since a much larger clone lies one base away. The chain employs TRBV4-1 and TRBJ2-5, with D unclear. Per the germline V gene, CDR1 is MGHRA and CDR2 is YSYEKL. This CDR3 region has 12 residues. DNA for the CDR3: TGCGCCAGCAGCCAAGAGTCAGAGACCCACTACTTC. This sequence encodes CASSQESETHYF.

The table lists this clonotype with a few counts. Here the CDR3 DNA reads TGCGCCAGCAATACCGGGACCTCCTCCTACGAGCAGTACTTC. It encodes CASNTGTSSYEQYF. The chain recombines TRBV5-1 with TRBJ2-7; D might be TRBD1 or TRBD2, each matching 5 bases. The CDR3 is made up of 14 amino acids. Trimming removed 6 bases at V and 0 bases at J, with 13 bases between. Germline CDR1 reads SGHRS; CDR2 reads YFSETQ. Using reference TRBV5-1 and TRBJ2-7 for the parts outside the CDR3, the full variable domain is KAGVTQTPRYLIKTRGQQVTLSCSPISGHRSVSWYQQTPGQGLQFLFEYFSETQRNKGNFPGRFSGRQFSNSRSEMNVSTLELGDSALYLCASNTGTSSYEQYFGPGTRLTVT.

This clonotype has ten or more counts. V usage is TRBV7-3 and J usage is TRBJ2-2; unclear D gene. This CDR3 is 13 amino acids long. CDR1 is SGHTA and CDR2 is FQGTGA in the germline V gene. The V end was cut by 2 bases, the J end by 3 bases, with 4 bases between. This CDR3 reads CASSLRDTGELFF. The CDR3 DNA is TGTGCCAGCAGCTTACGAGACACCGGGGAGCTGTTTTTT.

This chain joins TRBV20-1 and TRBJ1-1; TRBD1 might be the D (6 bases). With 4 bases removed from V and 3 bases from J, the gap between germline ends came to 12 bases. Germline assignment: CDR1 DFQATT and CDR2 SNEGSKA (reference sequence). There are 13 residues in the CDR3. CDR3 sequence: CSANNREDTEAFF. The CDR3 region has the DNA TGCAGTGCTAACAACAGGGAGGACACTGAAGCTTTCTTT.

Only a few counts were recorded for this clonotype. The chain couples TRBV20-1 to TRBJ2-5; 8 bases match TRBD2. Germline trimming cut 3 bases from V and 7 bases from J; bases unmatched to any gene: 7. The germline CDR1 and CDR2 sequences are DFQATT and SNEGSKA (reference sequence). The length of the CDR3 is 13 residues. The CDR3 loop is CSARRGAPGTQYF. The CDR3 nucleotides are TGCAGTGCTAGGCGGGGGGCCCCGGGGACCCAGTACTTC.

V usage is TRBV29-1 and J usage is TRBJ1-3; D not resolved. The CDR3 is 13 residues long. The V end lost 4 bases, the J end lost 1 base, and 8 bases lay between the germline ends. Looked up from germline, CDR1 is SQVTM and CDR2 is ANQGSEA. The CDR3 sequence: CSVGPRSGNTIYF. The CDR3 DNA reads as TGCAGCGTTGGGCCGCGGTCTGGAAACACCATATATTTT.

CDR3 nucleotides: TGTGCCATCAGTGAGCCCTCCCGGACAGGGAGCTCCTACGAGCAGTACTTC. This gives the protein CAISEPSRTGSSYEQYF. This sequence joins TRBV10-3 and TRBJ2-7; TRBD1 matches 8 bases. This CDR3 has 17 amino acids. Looked up from germline, CDR1 is ENHRY and CDR2 is SYGVKD. The V segment lost 2 bases and the J segment 0 bases; nucleotides outside the gene matches: 9.

This clonotype has only one observation. The chain is built from TRBV28 and TRBJ2-1, with 12 bases matching TRBD1. The DNA matches TRBJ2-7 better at its end, which makes the J call doubtful. The V gene's germline CDR1 is MDHEN and CDR2 SYDVKM. The CDR3 consists of 18 residues. CDR3 amino acids: CASSAAGTGGLSSYEQYF. In DNA form, the CDR3 reads TGTGCCAGCAGTGCCGCCGGGACAGGGGGCTTGAGTTCCTACGAGCAGTACTTC.

This rearrangement joins TRBV28 to TRBJ2-5, with D uncertain. Trimming took off 2 bases at V and 4 bases at J, with 8 bases between the two ends. The CDR3 has 13 residues. Germline CDR1 is MDHEN and CDR2 is SYDVKM. CDR3 DNA sequence: TGTGCCAGCAGTTTAATCCTACCAGAGACCCAGTACTTC. Amino acid sequence: CASSLILPETQYF.

A few counts support this clonotype. The chain couples TRBV6-1 to TRBJ2-2, with D unclear. From germline, CDR1 is MNHNS and CDR2 SASEGT. This CDR3 contains 16 residues. V was clipped by 7 bases and J by 5 bases, with 20 bases between them. In DNA, the CDR3 is TGTGCCAGCAAGCCCGGGCCCAGAAGAAATACCGGGGAGCTGTTTTTT. This gives the protein CASKPGPRRNTGELFF.

This sequence joins TRBV24-1 and TRBJ2-6; possible D gene TRBD1, 6 bases. Trimming removed 7 bases at V and 2 bases at J, with 11 bases between. In germline, CDR1 is KGHDR, CDR2 SFDVKD. The CDR3 sequence is 15 residues long. CDR3 in DNA: TGTGCCACCAGCGCAACAGGGACTGGGGCCAACGTCCTGACTTTC. Its protein product is CATSATGTGANVLTF.

The CDR3 DNA reads as TGCAGTGCTAGAGATCCGCAGGGGAATAATGAAAAACTGTTTTTT. This encodes CSARDPQGNNEKLFF. V usage is TRBV20-1 and J usage is TRBJ1-4, with a possible D match to TRBD1 (6 bases). The CDR3 is 15 residues long. CDR1 and CDR2 from the germline V gene are DFQATT and SNEGSKA (reference sequence). Between the trimmed V and J ends, which lost 0 bases and 4 bases, there was a span of 12 bases.

The chain recombines TRBV29-1 with TRBJ2-5; D is tentatively TRBD1 or TRBD2 (6 bases each). Germline CDR1 is SQVTM and CDR2 is ANQGSEA. This CDR3 is 12 amino acids long. V shed 7 bases and J shed 1 base, with 10 bases lying between them. The CDR3 coding sequence is TGCAGCGCCGGGGGCGGCCAAGAGACCCAGTACTTC. It specifies CSAGGGQETQYF.

In its sample, this clonotype was seen a few times. This chain links TRBV25-1 with TRBJ2-5, with 8 bases aligning to TRBD2. The J call may be incorrect, as the DNA end agrees better with TRBJ2-7. Germline V gives CDR1 MGHDK, CDR2 SYGVNS. There are 14 residues in the CDR3. The CDR3 sequence: CASTWGTSLNEQYF. The DNA of the CDR3 is TGTGCCAGCACTTGGGGGACTAGTCTGAACGAGCAGTACTTC.

The rearrangement links TRBV20-1 to TRBJ2-5, with D unclear. Germline V CDR1 and CDR2: DFQATT, SNEGSKA (reference sequence). Deletions cut 1 base from V and 4 bases from J, with 10 bases between. The CDR3 has 13 residues. The CDR3 nucleotides are TGCAGTGCTAGAGCTCCCTCCGGAGAGACCCAGTACTTC. This encodes CSARAPSGETQYF.

The table lists this clonotype with a few counts. J is TRBJ1-3 and V is TRBV27; 7 bases map to TRBD1. The ends lost 7 bases at V and 0 bases at J; junction bases unmatched: 3. Germline CDR1 is MNHEY and CDR2 is SMNVEV (reference sequence). This CDR3 spans 14 amino acids. CDR3: CASKGQYSGNTIYF. CDR3 nucleotide sequence: TGTGCCAGCAAGGGACAGTACTCTGGAAACACCATATATTTT.

This chain links TRBV29-1 with TRBJ2-1, with 10 nucleotides matching TRBD1. This CDR3 region has 15 residues. CDR1 and CDR2 from the germline V gene are SQVTM and ANQGSEA. J gave up 8 bases and V 1 base, and 8 bases lay outside the gene matches. The CDR3 DNA reads as TGCAGCGTTGAAGTGACAGGGGGCGCTTTACATGAGCAGTTCTTC. Translating gives CSVEVTGGALHEQFF.

This clonotype was seen more than once but under ten times. This chain links TRBV5-1 with TRBJ2-5; D is ambiguous. Trimming removed 4 bases at V and 1 base at J, with 14 bases between. Germline loops: CDR1 SGHRS, CDR2 YFSETQ. There are 15 residues in the CDR3. The CDR3 nucleotides are TGCGCCAGCAGCCCATTGACTCGTTCCCAAGAGACCCAGTACTTC. It codes for CASSPLTRSQETQYF.

The rearrangement links TRBV2 to TRBJ2-3; 8 bases align to TRBD1. The germline V gene has CDR1 SNHLY and CDR2 FYNNEI. CDR3 length: 14 residues. The CDR3 DNA is TGTGTTTCCAAAGGAGGACAGGGAACAGATACGCAGTATTTT. It codes for CVSKGGQGTDTQYF.

V gene TRBV30 combines with J gene TRBJ2-3; 7 nucleotides match TRBD2. V dropped 2 bases and J dropped 4; count of bases not matched to a gene: 6. Germline assignment: CDR1 GTSNPN and CDR2 SVGIG (reference sequence). The CDR3 runs 14 residues. CDR3 sequence (DNA): TGTGCCTGGAGTCGGAGCGGGGTGGCAGATACGCAGTATTTT. It yields the protein CAWSRSGVADTQYF.

The rearrangement links TRBV7-8 to TRBJ2-5; 11 bases fit TRBD2. The J call is in doubt because the DNA end fits TRBJ2-1 better. Germline assignment: CDR1 SGHVS and CDR2 FQNEAQ. The CDR3 covers 14 residues. CDR3 residues: CASRPGLAAVEQFF. As DNA, the CDR3 is TGTGCCAGCAGGCCGGGACTAGCGGCGGTGGAGCAGTTCTTC.

This clonotype was seen more than once but under ten times. This chain joins TRBV6-2 or TRBV6-3 and TRBJ2-5, with D hard to call. CDR3 length: 15 residues. Trimming pared 5 bases from V and 5 bases from J, leaving 18 bases between. CDR1 and CDR2 (germline): MNHEY, SVGEGT. CDR3 sequence: CASSGESPAEETQYF. The CDR3 DNA sequence: TGTGCCAGCAGTGGCGAGTCTCCGGCAGAGGAGACCCAGTACTTC.

This clonotype was seen repeatedly, ten times or more. The chain combines TRBV3-1 with TRBJ2-5; D ambiguous. This CDR3 spans 12 amino acids. V was trimmed by 6 bases and J by 3 bases, leaving 8 bases between them. The germline CDR1 and CDR2 sequences are LGHDT and YNNKEL (reference sequence). The CDR3 sequence is CASSGLEETQYF. CDR3 bases: TGTGCCAGCAGTGGGCTGGAAGAGACCCAGTACTTC.

The rearrangement joins TRBV7-9 to TRBJ2-2; D is unresolved. Germline lookup yields CDR1 SEHNR and CDR2 FQNEAQ (reference sequence). The CDR3 runs 17 residues. The V end was cut by 3 bases, the J end by 0 bases, with 14 bases between. The CDR3 loop reads CASSFNQRSPNTGELFF. The CDR3 DNA reads TGTGCCAGCAGCTTTAACCAGAGGAGCCCGAACACCGGGGAGCTGTTTTTT. Looking up the rest from reference TRBV7-9 and TRBJ2-2 gives the full variable domain: DTGVSQNPRHKITKRGQNVTFRCDPISEHNRLYWYRQTLGQGPEFLTYFQNEAQLEKSRLLSDRFSAERPKGSFSTLEIQRTEQGDSAMYLCASSFNQRSPNTGELFFGEGSRLTVL.

This clonotype was recorded a few times. The chain joins TRBV7-9 to TRBJ2-5; D gene unclear. V was trimmed by 1 base and J by 5 bases, leaving 14 bases between them. The CDR3 is made up of 15 amino acids. CDR1 is SEHNR, CDR2 FQNEAQ, per germline (reference sequence). The chain's CDR3 is CASSLDLPTSETQYF. In DNA form, the CDR3 reads TGTGCCAGCAGCTTAGACTTACCCACCTCGGAGACCCAGTACTTC.

In its sample, this clonotype was seen a few times. The V and J genes are TRBV20-1 and TRBJ1-4; no firm D call. Germline V gene lookup returns CDR1 DFQATT and CDR2 SNEGSKA (reference sequence). CDR3 size: 13 residues. The V and J ends lost 3 bases and 8 bases respectively, with 13 bases between them. In DNA form, the CDR3 reads TGCAGTGCTAGGTTTCACCTTGGGGAAAAACTGTTTTTT. This encodes CSARFHLGEKLFF.